These 9 T cell receptor beta chains were sequenced from one sample in a study of metastatic and nonmetastatic thyroid tumors. Thyroid surgery took place with no prior treatment in any patient. TCRdb re-clonotyped the PCR reads through MiXCR. The sample holds 9,600 or so clones, roughly 9.8% seen once. The sequenced material came from tumor tissue. These receptors were taken from a female donor with papillary thyroid cancer or a benign thyroid nodule (not recorded which). Some clones in this sample may be carry-over from other donors' samples.

This clone appeared many times. V is TRBV20-1 and J is TRBJ2-2; D perhaps matches TRBD1 (5 bases). V lost 5 bases and J 6 bases, leaving 16 bases between the germline ends. Per germline, CDR1 DFQATT and CDR2 SNEGSKA (reference sequence). CDR3 length: 14 residues. The CDR3 reads CSAAGIEDAGELFF. Written as DNA, the CDR3 is TGCAGTGCTGCAGGGATTGAGGACGCCGGGGAGCTGTTTTTT.

This clone was counted many times. The chain recombines TRBV3-1 with TRBJ2-5; D is perhaps TRBD2 (6 bases). There are 16 residues in the CDR3. Trimming removed 3 bases at V and 2 bases at J, with 16 bases between. Looked up from germline, CDR1 is LGHDT and CDR2 is YNNKEL (reference sequence). CDR3 protein: CASSHHTAGPQETQYF. As DNA, the CDR3 is TGTGCCAGCAGCCATCACACAGCGGGCCCGCAAGAGACCCAGTACTTC.

The rearrangement links TRBV29-1 to TRBJ2-2; D may be TRBD2 (5 bases). Germline lookup yields CDR1 SQVTM and CDR2 ANQGSEA. The CDR3 contains 12 residues. The CDR3 DNA sequence: TGCAGTGGGAGTACAGTATACGGGGAGCTGTTTTTT. Translation: CSGSTVYGELFF.

This clone was seen repeatedly, ten times or more. The chain combines TRBV5-5 with TRBJ2-7; D unclear. Germline lookup yields CDR1 SGHKS and CDR2 YYEKEE (reference sequence). This CDR3 has 15 residues. With 4 bases removed from V and 2 bases from J, the gap between germline ends came to 16 bases. Here the CDR3 DNA reads TGTGCCAGCAGCGTAACGACACCCTACCCCTACGAGCAGTACTTC. This translates into CASSVTTPYPYEQYF.

Concerning this clone itself: The junction differs from germline at one of its ends, possibly a read error. The chain joins TRBV19 to TRBJ2-5; 8 nucleotides line up with TRBD2. The CDR3 loop spans 13 amino acids. Germline assignment: CDR1 LNHDA and CDR2 SQIVND (reference sequence). The CDR3 sequence is CAGASGLEETKYF. Here the CDR3 DNA reads TGTGCCGGTGCCTCGGGACTAGAGGAGACCAAGTACTTC.

V and J are TRBV12-3 or TRBV12-4 and TRBJ1-6; D gene unclear. Trimming took off 0 bases at V and 8 bases at J, with 8 bases between the two ends. This CDR3 spans 14 amino acids. The CDR3 bases are TGTGCCAGCAGTTTAGCCCCCGGGGATTCACCCCTCCACTTT. It encodes CASSLAPGDSPLHF.

To note about this clone: Since no conserved phenylalanine or tryptophan closes the CDR3, a read error is the likely cause. The chain uses TRBV2 and TRBJ2-5; the D gene could be TRBD1 or TRBD2 (5 bases each). The CDR3 runs 14 residues. Germline lookup yields CDR1 SNHLY and CDR2 FYNNEI. V was cut by 6 bases and J by 5 bases, with 16 bases left in between. CDR3 sequence: CASSEGRVSETQYL. DNA of the CDR3: TGTGCCAGCAGCGAGGGCAGGGTTTCGGAGACCCAGTACCTC.

This clone is medium-sized (0.01 to 0.1%) by share. The rearrangement links TRBV6-4 to TRBJ2-3; 14 bases align to TRBD2. Germline V gives CDR1 MRHNA, CDR2 SNTAGT. V dropped 7 bases and J dropped 4; count of bases not matched to a gene: 4. This CDR3 region has 15 residues. CDR3 region: CASKRTSGGPDTQYF. CDR3 in DNA: TGTGCCAGCAAACGGACTAGCGGGGGGCCAGATACGCAGTATTTT.

This clone has more than one count but fewer than ten. The chain couples TRBV28 to TRBJ2-1; weak D call: TRBD1 (6 bases). Germline CDR1 and CDR2: MDHEN and SYDVKM. Trimming removed 6 bases at V and 13 bases at J, with 22 bases between. CDR3 length: 14 amino acids. This CDR3 reads CASRKWISDSEQFF. CDR3 coding DNA: TGTGCCAGCAGGAAGTGGATTTCGGACAGTGAACAGTTCTTC.